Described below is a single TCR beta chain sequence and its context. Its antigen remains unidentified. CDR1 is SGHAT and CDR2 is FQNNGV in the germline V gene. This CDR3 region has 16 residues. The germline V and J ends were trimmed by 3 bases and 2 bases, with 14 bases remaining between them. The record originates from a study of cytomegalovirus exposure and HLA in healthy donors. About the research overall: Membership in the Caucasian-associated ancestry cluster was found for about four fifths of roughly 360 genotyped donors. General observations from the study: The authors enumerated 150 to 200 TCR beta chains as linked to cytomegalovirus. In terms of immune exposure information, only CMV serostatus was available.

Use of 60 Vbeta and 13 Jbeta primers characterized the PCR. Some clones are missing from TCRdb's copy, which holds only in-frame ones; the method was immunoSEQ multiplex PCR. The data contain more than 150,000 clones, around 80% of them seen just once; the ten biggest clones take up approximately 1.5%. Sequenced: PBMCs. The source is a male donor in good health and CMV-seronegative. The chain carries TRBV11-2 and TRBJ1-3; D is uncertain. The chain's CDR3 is CASSLLHLNAGNTIYF. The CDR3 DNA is TGTGCCAGCAGCTTGTTACACCTCAACGCTGGAAACACCATATATTTT.